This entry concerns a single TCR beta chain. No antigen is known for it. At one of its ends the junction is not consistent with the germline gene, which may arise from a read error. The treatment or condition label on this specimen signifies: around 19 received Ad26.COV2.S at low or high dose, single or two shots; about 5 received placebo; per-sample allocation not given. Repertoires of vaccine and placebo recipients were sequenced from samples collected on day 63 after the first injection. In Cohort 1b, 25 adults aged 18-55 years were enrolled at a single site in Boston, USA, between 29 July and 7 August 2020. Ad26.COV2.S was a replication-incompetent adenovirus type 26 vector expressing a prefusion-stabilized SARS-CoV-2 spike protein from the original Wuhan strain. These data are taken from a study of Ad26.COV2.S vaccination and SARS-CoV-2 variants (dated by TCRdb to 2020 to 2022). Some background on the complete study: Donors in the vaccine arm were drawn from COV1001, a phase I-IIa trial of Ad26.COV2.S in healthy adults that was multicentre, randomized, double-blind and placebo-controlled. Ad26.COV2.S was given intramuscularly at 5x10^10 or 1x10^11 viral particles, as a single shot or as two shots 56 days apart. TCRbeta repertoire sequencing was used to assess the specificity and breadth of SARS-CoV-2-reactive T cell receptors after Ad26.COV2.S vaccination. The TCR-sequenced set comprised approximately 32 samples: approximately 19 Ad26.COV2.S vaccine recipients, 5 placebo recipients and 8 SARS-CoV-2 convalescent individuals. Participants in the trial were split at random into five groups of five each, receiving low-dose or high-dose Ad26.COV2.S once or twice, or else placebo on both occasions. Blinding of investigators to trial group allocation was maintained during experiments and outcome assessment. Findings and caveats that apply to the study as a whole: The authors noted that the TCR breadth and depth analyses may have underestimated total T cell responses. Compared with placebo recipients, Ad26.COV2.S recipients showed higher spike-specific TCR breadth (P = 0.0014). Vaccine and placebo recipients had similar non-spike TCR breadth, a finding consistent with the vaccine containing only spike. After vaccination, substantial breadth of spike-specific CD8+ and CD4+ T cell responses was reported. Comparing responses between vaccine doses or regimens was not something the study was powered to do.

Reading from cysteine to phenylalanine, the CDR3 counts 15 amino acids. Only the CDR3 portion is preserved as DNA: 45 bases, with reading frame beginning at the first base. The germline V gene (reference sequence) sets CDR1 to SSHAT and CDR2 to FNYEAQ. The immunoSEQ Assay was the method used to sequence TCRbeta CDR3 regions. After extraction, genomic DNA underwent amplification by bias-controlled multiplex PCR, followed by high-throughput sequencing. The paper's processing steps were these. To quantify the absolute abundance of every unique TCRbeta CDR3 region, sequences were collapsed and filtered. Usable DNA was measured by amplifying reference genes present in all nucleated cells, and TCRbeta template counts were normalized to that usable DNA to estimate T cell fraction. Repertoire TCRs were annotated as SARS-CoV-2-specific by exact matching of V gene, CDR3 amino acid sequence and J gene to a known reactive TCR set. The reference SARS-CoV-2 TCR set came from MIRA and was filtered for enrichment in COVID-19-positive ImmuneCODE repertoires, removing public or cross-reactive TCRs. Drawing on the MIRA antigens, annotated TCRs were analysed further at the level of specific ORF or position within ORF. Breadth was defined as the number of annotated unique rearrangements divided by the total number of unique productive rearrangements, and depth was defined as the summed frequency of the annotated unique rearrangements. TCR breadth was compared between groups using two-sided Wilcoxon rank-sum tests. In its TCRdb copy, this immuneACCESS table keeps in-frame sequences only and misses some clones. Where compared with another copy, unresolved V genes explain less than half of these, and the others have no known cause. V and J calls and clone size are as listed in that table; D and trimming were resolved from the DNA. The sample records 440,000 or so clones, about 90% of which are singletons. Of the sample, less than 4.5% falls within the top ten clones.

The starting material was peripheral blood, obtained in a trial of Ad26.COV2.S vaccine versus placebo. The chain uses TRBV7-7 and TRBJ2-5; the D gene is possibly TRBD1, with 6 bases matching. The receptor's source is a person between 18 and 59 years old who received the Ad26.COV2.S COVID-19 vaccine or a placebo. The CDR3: CASSASTQGIETQYF. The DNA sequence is TGTGCTAGCAGCGCCTCTACTCAGGGGATTGAGACCCAGTACTTC.